The T cell receptor beta chain described here comes from a study of T cells in Graves' hyperthyroidism and ophthalmopathy. Overall study context: Peripheral blood was taken when the disease was first diagnosed, before any treatment began.

CDR3 length: 15 amino acids. The germline V gene has CDR1 KGHSH and CDR2 LQKENI. Trimming cost V 3 bases and J 2 bases, with 14 bases left between them. In regard to this clonotype: Its specificity is unknown.

Each patient was aged 18 to 65 and had newly diagnosed hyperthyroidism of under 2 months' duration. Broader study findings: Ophthalmopathy was model-predicted a median roughly 6.5 months pre-onset. Most thyroid clonotypes with frequency above 0.001 were detected in blood.

TCR beta CDR3 regions were amplified from RNA transcripts. HTBI primers were used for first-round RT-PCR of the TCR CDR3. TCRdb passed the multiplex PCR reads through MiXCR, listing each CDR3 protein once. This repertoire shows 250,000 to 300,000 distinct CDR3 sequences, 10% to 15% found once; its top ten account for 7.5% to 8%. The sample comprised blood. The receptor was isolated from a woman younger than 45 with Graves' hyperthyroidism that later progressed to Graves' ophthalmopathy. V gene TRBV18 combines with J gene TRBJ2-7, with D uncertain. CDR3 loop: CASSPGKGMAYEQYF. CDR3 in DNA: TGTGCCAGCTCACCGGGGAAGGGAATGGCCTACGAGCAGTACTTC. Full variable domain (rest looked up from reference TRBV18 and TRBJ2-7): NAGVMQNPRHLVRRRGQEARLRCSPMKGHSHVYWYRQLPEEGLKFMVYLQKENIIDESGMPKERFSAEFPKEGPSILRIQQVVRGDSAAYFCASSPGKGMAYEQYFGPGTRLTVT.